This entry lists 20 T cell receptor beta chains sequenced from one sample in a study of cytomegalovirus exposure and HLA in healthy donors. PCR employed 60 Vbeta and 13 Jbeta primers. Libraries were prepared by immunoSEQ multiplex PCR; TCRdb keeps only in-frame clonotypes and omits some of them. The sample has more than 25,000 clones, almost 70% seen once. Sequenced sample: PBMCs. The source of these receptors is a woman in her forties or fifties in good health and CMV-seronegative.

The V gene is TRBV29-1, the J gene TRBJ2-3; TRBD2 agrees at 7 bases. V lost 4 bases and J lost 1; bases outside the gene matches: 2. The CDR3 sequence is 13 residues long. Germline CDR1 SQVTM, CDR2 ANQGSEA. CDR3 amino acids: CSVGAGGTDTQYF. CDR3 bases: TGCAGCGTTGGGGCGGGAGGCACAGATACGCAGTATTTT.

This chain connects TRBV19 to TRBJ2-7, with 9 bases aligning to TRBD2. Germline CDR1 LNHDA, CDR2 SQIVND (reference sequence). Trimming at V came to 6 bases and at J to 4 bases, leaving 10 bases not matched to a gene. CDR3 length equals 15 residues. CDR3 sequence reads: CASSKKASGIYEQYF. CDR3 DNA sequence: TGTGCCAGTAGCAAAAAGGCTAGCGGGATATACGAGCAGTACTTC.

V usage is TRBV7-8 and J usage is TRBJ1-5; D is unresolved. The V gene's germline CDR1 is SGHVS and CDR2 FQNEAQ. The CDR3 consists of 17 residues. Trimming shortened V by 5 bases and J by 0 bases, and 17 bases separated the two germline ends. CDR3 in amino acids: CASSPPVAGYSNQPQHF. The CDR3 coding sequence is TGTGCCAGCAGCCCTCCGGTTGCGGGGTATAGCAATCAGCCCCAGCATTTT. Drawing the rest from reference TRBV7-8 and TRBJ1-5, the complete variable domain is GAGVSQSPRYKVAKRGQDVALRCDPISGHVSLFWYQQALGQGPEFLTYFQNEAQLDKSGLPSDRFFAERPEGSVSTLKIQRTQQEDSAVYLCASSPPVAGYSNQPQHFGDGTRLSIL.

This clone is labeled as medium-sized. This chain connects TRBV6-5 to TRBJ2-1, with 9 positions matching TRBD2. Germline V CDR1 and CDR2: MNHEY, SVGAGI. The CDR3 sequence is 15 residues long. J lost 6 bases, V lost 6 bases, and 9 bases had no gene match. CDR3 DNA: TGTGCCAGCAGCCCGACCGGGACTAGCCGCAATGAGCAGTTCTTC. Protein: CASSPTGTSRNEQFF.

The chain is built from TRBV29-1 and TRBJ2-6, with D uncertain. Germline V CDR1 and CDR2: SQVTM, ANQGSEA. The CDR3 has 11 amino acids. The V end lost 7 bases, the J end lost 9 bases, and 10 bases lay between the germline ends. The chain's CDR3 is CSARFGNVLTF. Here the CDR3 DNA reads TGCAGCGCCCGTTTCGGCAACGTCCTGACTTTC.

This clone has more than one count but fewer than ten. The chain has TRBV5-6 and TRBJ2-2; tentatively, D is TRBD2 (6 bases). The length of the CDR3 is 12 residues. In germline, CDR1 is SGHDT, CDR2 YYEEEE. V shed 4 bases and J shed 5 bases, with 6 bases lying between them. The CDR3 nucleotides read TGTGCCAGCAGCCGGGGGACCGGGGAGCTGTTTTTT. This gives the protein CASSRGTGELFF.

This clone was recorded only once. The chain recombines TRBV2 with TRBJ1-2; possible D gene TRBD1, 5 bases. Germline CDR1 SNHLY, CDR2 FYNNEI. This CDR3 has 16 residues. With 2 bases removed from V and 0 bases from J, the gap between germline ends came to 13 bases. This chain's CDR3 is CASSEQGTHANYGYTF. The CDR3 coding sequence is TGTGCCAGCAGTGAACAGGGCACCCACGCTAACTATGGCTACACCTTC. Complete variable domain (other parts from reference TRBV2 and TRBJ1-2): EPEVTQTPSHQVTQMGQEVILRCVPISNHLYFYWYRQILGQKVEFLVSFYNNEISEKSEIFDDQFSVERPDGSNFTLKIRSTKLEDSAMYFCASSEQGTHANYGYTFGSGTRLTVV.

V usage is TRBV9 and J usage is TRBJ1-2; 10 nucleotides line up with TRBD1. With 2 bases clipped from V and 8 bases from J, the junction kept 6 bases outside the gene matches. The CDR3 length is 14 residues. Germline assignment: CDR1 SGDLS and CDR2 YYNGEE. The CDR3 is CASSVGQGIWGYTF. The CDR3 nucleotides are TGTGCCAGCAGCGTGGGACAGGGGATATGGGGCTACACCTTC.

The gene calls are TRBV19 and TRBJ1-6, with 7 bases identical to TRBD1. V lost 3 bases and J lost 7; bases outside the gene matches: 6. CDR1 LNHDA and CDR2 SQIVND come from the germline V gene (reference sequence). The CDR3 is made up of 15 amino acids. This CDR3 is CASSIPTGNNSPLHF. The CDR3 nucleotides are TGTGCCAGTAGTATTCCGACAGGGAACAATTCACCCCTCCACTTT. Supplemented by reference TRBV19 and TRBJ1-6, the full variable domain reads DGGITQSPKYLFRKEGQNVTLSCEQNLNHDAMYWYRQDPGQGLRLIYYSQIVNDFQKGDIAEGYSVSREKKESFPLTVTSAQKNPTAFYLCASSIPTGNNSPLHFGNGTRLTVT.

J is TRBJ2-1 and V is TRBV10-2; possible D gene TRBD2, 5 bases. The length of the CDR3 is 14 residues. Germline-derived CDR1 and CDR2 are WSHSY and SAAADI. V gave up 2 bases and J gave up 10 bases, with 15 bases separating them. Here the CDR3 DNA reads TGCGCCAGCAGTGAGAGCGGTGGGGAAGGGGAGCAGTTCTTC. Its protein is CASSESGGEGEQFF.

The chain has TRBV6-5 and TRBJ1-1; D is possibly TRBD1 (6 bases). The CDR3 consists of 14 residues. Trimming cost V 4 bases and J 14 bases, with 23 bases left between them. From germline, CDR1 is MNHEY and CDR2 SVGAGI. In DNA form, the CDR3 reads TGTGCCAGCAGTTCCCAACCGGGAGCGGGGGGCGTATTCTTT. Its translation: CASSSQPGAGGVFF.

The chain couples TRBV5-1 to TRBJ2-7; D is uncertain. The CDR3 covers 14 residues. Germline V gene sequence: CDR1 SGHRS, CDR2 YFSETQ. V was clipped by 5 bases and J by 2 bases, with 14 bases between them. The CDR3 DNA follows: TGCGCCAGCAGGCCAGGATCTACACCCTACGAGCAGTACTTC. Translation: CASRPGSTPYEQYF.

This clone was seen a single time. The chain employs TRBV29-1 and TRBJ2-5, with TRBD2 matching over 7 bases. CDR1 SQVTM and CDR2 ANQGSEA come from the germline V gene. V lost 5 bases, J lost 5 bases, and 8 bases stayed unmatched. The CDR3 contains 13 residues. The DNA for the CDR3 is TGCAGCGTTCCGACTAGCCCGGGGGAGACCCAGTACTTC. Amino acid sequence: CSVPTSPGETQYF.

The chain links TRBV29-1 to TRBJ2-4, with D maybe TRBD1 (5 bases). Trimming pared 7 bases from V and 8 bases from J, leaving 18 bases between. Germline CDR1 SQVTM, CDR2 ANQGSEA. There are 13 residues in the CDR3. The DNA of the CDR3 is TGCAGCGGGACCCCCGCCCAAGGGGACATTCAGTACTTC. This translates into CSGTPAQGDIQYF. The full variable domain, with the rest looked up from reference TRBV29-1 and TRBJ2-4, is SAVISQKPSRDICQRGTSLTIQCQVDSQVTMMFWYRQQPGQSLTLIATANQGSEATYESGFVIDKFPISRPNLTFSTLTVSNMSPEDSSIYLCSGTPAQGDIQYFGAGTRLSVL.

This clone occurred a few times. The chain employs TRBV6-5 and TRBJ2-1; 15 bases are shared with TRBD2. Trimming took 7 bases from V and 5 from J; bases not matched to a gene: 3. CDR3 length: 15 amino acids. The germline CDR1 and CDR2 sequences are MNHEY and SVGAGI. In nucleotides, the CDR3 is TGTGCCAGCAAGGGACTAGCGGGAGGTAACAATGAGCAGTTCTTC. Amino acid sequence: CASKGLAGGNNEQFF.

This clone has only a few counts. The rearrangement links TRBV7-9 to TRBJ2-7; unclear D gene. V was clipped by 4 bases and J by 6 bases, with 7 bases between them. Germline V CDR1 and CDR2: SEHNR, FQNEAQ (reference sequence). The CDR3 runs to 11 residues. The CDR3 nucleotides are TGTGCCAGCAGCTCTTACGGCGAGCAGTACTTC. It specifies CASSSYGEQYF.

The genes are TRBV28 and TRBJ2-1; D perhaps matches TRBD2 (5 bases). Trimming took off 6 bases at V and 9 bases at J, with 12 bases between the two ends. The CDR3 is 12 residues long. Germline V gene data show CDR1 as MDHEN and CDR2 as SYDVKM. Here the CDR3 reads CASRPDYPEQFF. The CDR3 DNA reads TGTGCCAGCAGGCCCGACTACCCTGAGCAGTTCTTC.

This clone was counted a single time. The gene calls are TRBV6-5 and TRBJ1-1, with 10 bases matching TRBD1. The V gene's germline CDR1 is MNHEY and CDR2 SVGAGI. The ends lost 2 bases at V and 5 bases at J; junction bases unmatched: 5. This CDR3 has 15 residues. This CDR3 is CASSYRRTGGTEAFF. For the CDR3, the DNA is TGTGCCAGCAGTTACCGCCGGACAGGGGGGACTGAAGCTTTCTTT.

The chain recombines TRBV5-1 with TRBJ2-7; D might be TRBD2 (5 bases). Between the trimmed V and J ends, which lost 0 bases and 3 bases, there was a span of 13 bases. The germline V gene encodes CDR1 SGHRS and CDR2 YFSETQ. This CDR3 is built from 15 residues. The CDR3 DNA is TGCGCCAGCAGCTTGGATGGACTGGTAATCTACGAGCAGTACTTC. This gives the protein CASSLDGLVIYEQYF.

As DNA, the CDR3 is TGTGCTAGTGGTCAGGTTGACAATCAGCCCCAGCATTTT. Residues: CASGQVDNQPQHF. V and J are TRBV12-5 and TRBJ1-5; D gene unclear. Trimming took 5 bases from V and 3 from J, leaving 8 bases between them. This CDR3 has 13 residues. CDR1 is LGHNT, CDR2 FRNRAP, per germline.